The TCR beta chain described here comes from a study of blood T cell repertoires in COVID-19. About the study: Both acute and convalescent COVID-19 samples were obtained from the United States, Italy and Spain. T cells, B-cell-depleted T cells, or PBMCs provided the cDNA or gDNA that served as material.

In the original processing: Reference gene primers were amplified, and this amplification served to estimate nucleated cell counts. The assay was immunoSEQ multiplex PCR, and TCRdb's table has in-frame clones only and misses some. The D gene and trimming were derived from the DNA, and the V and J assignments and clone size from that table. This sample has approximately 70,000 clones, with 75% to 85% found just once. This clone was recorded once. Sequenced: peripheral blood. This clonotype originated in a woman of 80 years or more with active or convalescent COVID-19.

The CDR3 region has the DNA TGTGCCAGCAGCATAACGTGGGAGAATGTCTACGAGCAGTACTTC. Residues: CASSITWENVYEQYF. V usage is TRBV7-8 and J usage is TRBJ2-7, with a possible D match to TRBD2 (5 bases). V shed 5 bases and J shed 3 bases, with 17 bases lying between them. The CDR3 contains 15 residues. Germline values: CDR1 SGHVS, CDR2 FQNEAQ.